One and the same sample provided the 8 T cell receptor beta chains below, sequenced in a study of T-cell reconstitution after alpha-beta-depleted transplantation in children. The TCRbeta library incorporated unique molecular identifiers. TCRdb re-derived calls from the PCR reads in MiXCR, one entry per CDR3 protein. The sample has 450,000 to 550,000 distinct CDR3 sequences; 11% are singletons. Sequenced here: PBMCs, mostly from graft donor cells, sampled 180 days after TCRalphabeta/CD19-depleted stem cell transplant. These TCRs come from a female patient younger than 10 who had a stem cell transplant for aplastic anemia, so the T cells may come from the graft donor.

CDR3 region: CASSRLSGSLNEQFF. The CDR3 DNA sequence: TGTGCCAGCAGCCGCCTCTCCGGGAGCTTAAATGAGCAGTTCTTC. The rearrangement uses TRBV6-2 or TRBV6-3 and TRBJ2-1; a possible D gene is TRBD2 (6 bases). Germline CDR1 is MNHEY and CDR2 is SVGEGT. Deletions cut 6 bases from V and 7 bases from J, with 19 bases between. This CDR3 is 15 amino acids long.

A few counts support this clonotype. The chain joins TRBV20-1 to TRBJ1-2, with 9 bases fitting TRBD1. Trimming cost V 5 bases and J 5 bases; bases outside gene matches: 12. The CDR3 has 15 residues. Germline V gene lookup returns CDR1 DFQATT and CDR2 SNEGSKA (reference sequence). CDR3 in DNA: TGCAGTGCTCCTCCGGGGGGCGGGACAGGGTATGGCTACACCTTC. Its protein is CSAPPGGGTGYGYTF.

The J gene is TRBJ2-3, the V gene TRBV4-3, with TRBD1 identical over 8 bases. The CDR3 has 16 residues. Germline loops: CDR1 LGHNA, CDR2 YSLEER. The ends lost 1 base at V and 0 bases at J; junction bases unmatched: 3. The CDR3 bases are TGCGCCAGCAGCCAAGCCAGGGGGCAAAGCACAGATACGCAGTATTTT. It yields the protein CASSQARGQSTDTQYF.

The chain uses TRBV20-1 and TRBJ2-1; 10 bases fit TRBD2. This CDR3 is built from 16 residues. Germline V lookup: CDR1 DFQATT, CDR2 SNEGSKA (reference sequence). V dropped 0 bases and J dropped 10; count of bases not matched to a gene: 12. This CDR3 reads CSARDQLAGRRDEQFF. CDR3 nucleotide sequence: TGCAGTGCTAGAGATCAACTAGCGGGACGCCGCGACGAGCAGTTCTTC.

This clonotype was counted a few times. This rearrangement joins TRBV28 to TRBJ1-5; TRBD1 agrees at 8 bases. V was pared by 5 bases and J by 5 bases, with 5 bases of the junction left unmatched. Germline V gene sequence: CDR1 MDHEN, CDR2 SYDVKM. This CDR3 has 14 amino acids. The CDR3 loop is CASSNTGGHQPQHF. The CDR3 DNA reads as TGTGCCAGCAGTAACACAGGGGGTCATCAGCCCCAGCATTTT.

The chain is built from TRBV10-3 and TRBJ2-2; 13 bases are shared with TRBD2. V shed 0 bases, J shed 7 bases, and the junction held 8 bases outside the gene matches. The length of the CDR3 is 18 residues. Germline lookup yields CDR1 ENHRY and CDR2 SYGVKD. The CDR3 sequence is CAISESGLAGPPDGELFF. In nucleotides, the CDR3 is TGTGCCATCAGTGAGTCGGGACTAGCGGGACCTCCGGACGGGGAGCTGTTTTTT.

The table lists this clonotype with many counts. V and J are TRBV12-3 or TRBV12-4 and TRBJ1-1; 7 nucleotides agree with TRBD1. Trimming at V came to 0 bases and at J to 1 base, leaving 2 bases not matched to a gene. The CDR3 consists of 15 residues. CDR3 protein: CASSLAGQRNTEAFF. The DNA for the CDR3 is TGTGCCAGCAGTTTAGCGGGACAGAGGAACACTGAAGCTTTCTTT.

This clonotype was detected only a few times. The chain uses TRBV29-1 and TRBJ1-2; TRBD1 agrees at 7 bases. CDR1 SQVTM and CDR2 ANQGSEA come from the germline V gene. This CDR3 spans 16 amino acids. Trimming removed 3 bases from V and 4 bases from J; junction bases left unmatched: 14. The CDR3 region has the DNA TGCAGCGTTGAGGGGTCGGAGTCAGGGGGAGGCTATGGCTACACCTTC. Translation gives CSVEGSESGGGYGYTF.